This is a list of T cell receptor beta chains from one sample in a study of T cells in Graves' hyperthyroidism and ophthalmopathy. TCRdb reprocessed the multiplex PCR reads via MiXCR and lists one record per CDR3 protein. The sample shows roughly 380,000 distinct CDR3 sequences, about a fifth of them seen only once. The specimen was blood. The receptors here all came from a woman aged 18-35 years with Graves' hyperthyroidism. The CDR3 runs from the conserved cysteine through the conserved F or W. The D gene is left open where the match is weak. Clone size, where shown, is once, few, many, or a class for clones that have expanded.

TRBV5-1	NA	TRBJ1-1	many	TGCGCCAGCAGCATGGGGGATGTCACTGAAGCTTTCTTT	CASSMGDVTEAFF
TRBV2	NA	TRBJ1-3	many	TGTGCCAGCAGGGGTGGAGGAAACACCATATATTTT	CASRGGGNTIYF
TRBV2	NA	TRBJ2-2	many	TGTGCCAGCAGTGGCAGCTACACCGGGGAGCTGTTTTTT	CASSGSYTGELFF
TRBV6-1	TRBD2	TRBJ2-3	many	TGTGCCAGCACTAGCGGGGGGGCTACGCAGTATTTT	CASTSGGATQYF
TRBV12-3/TRBV12-4	NA	TRBJ1-1	many	TGTGCCAGCAGTTTGGTTTTGGGCCCTGAAGCTTTCTTT	CASSLVLGPEAFF
TRBV11-2	NA	TRBJ1-3	many	TGTGCCAGCAGCTTTGCAGGTGGAAACACCATATATTTT	CASSFAGGNTIYF
TRBV7-3	NA	TRBJ1-1	many	TGTGCCAGCAGCTCAGGACGGGGGGGCACTGAAGCTTTCTTT	CASSSGRGGTEAFF
TRBV7-9	NA	TRBJ1-2	many	TGTGCCAGCAGCTTAGACGGGACAACCCCCCGTGGCTACACCTTC	CASSLDGTTPRGYTF
TRBV6-2/TRBV6-3	NA	TRBJ2-2	many	TGTGCCAGCAGTTTATACCCCCGGCAGGGTGGGAGCACCGGGGAGCTGTTTTTT	CASSLYPRQGGSTGELFF
TRBV12-3/TRBV12-4	NA	TRBJ1-1	many	TGTGCCAGCAGTTTCGCAGGGGCGAACACTGAAGCTTTCTTT	CASSFAGANTEAFF
TRBV5-1	TRBD1	TRBJ2-1	many	TGCGCCAGCAGAAATGGACAGGGGCTGATGGGCTCCTACAATGAGCAGTTCTTC	CASRNGQGLMGSYNEQFF
TRBV24-1	NA	TRBJ2-5	many	TGTGCCACCAGTGATTTTAACGGGGGCGAGACCCAGTACTTC	CATSDFNGGETQYF
TRBV5-6	TRBD1	TRBJ1-1	many	TGTGCCAGCAGCTGGGACAGCTCGAACACTGAAGCTTTCTTT	CASSWDSSNTEAFF
TRBV30	TRBD1	TRBJ1-1	many	TGTGCCTGGAGTGTTTTTGGACAGGGTTGGGGTGAAGCTTTCTTT	CAWSVFGQGWGEAFF
TRBV6-1	NA	TRBJ2-7	many	TGTGCCAGCAGCGACAGGTTTTACGAGCAGTACTTC	CASSDRFYEQYF
TRBV5-5	NA	TRBJ1-5	many	TGTGCCAGCAGCTTACTACAGGGATCGGAGCCCCAGCATTTT	CASSLLQGSEPQHF
TRBV20-1	TRBD2	TRBJ2-7	many	TGCAGTGCTAGGCAACCCCCGGGACTAGCTACCTACGAGCAGTACTTC	CSARQPPGLATYEQYF
TRBV7-9	TRBD1	TRBJ2-7	few	TGTGCCAGCAGCTGGACAGGGGCTATTGGGGAGCAGTACTTC	CASSWTGAIGEQYF
TRBV6-1	NA	TRBJ2-4	many	TGTGCCAGCAGCCCCTTCAATAGGGGGAACATTCAGTACTTC	CASSPFNRGNIQYF
TRBV28	NA	TRBJ2-7	NA	TGTGCCAGCAGTTTGGTCAAGGGAGTTATCCACGAGCAGTACTTC	CASSLVKGVIHEQYF
TRBV5-1	TRBD1	TRBJ1-5	NA	TGCGCCAGCAGCCTAACACAGGGGAGAGGTCAGCCCCAGCATTTT	CASSLTQGRGQPQHF
TRBV6-4	NA	TRBJ2-3	many	TGTGCCAGCAGCGAAGGCAGGGGAACGACAGATACGCAGTATTTT	CASSEGRGTTDTQYF